Listed here are 14 T cell receptor beta chains from one sample, sequenced in a study of T-cell reconstitution after alpha-beta-depleted transplantation in children. Using unique molecular identifiers, the investigators prepared the TCRbeta library. TCRdb re-analysed the PCR reads in MiXCR, keeping a single row per CDR3 protein. The sample yields 500,000 or so distinct CDR3 sequences, about an eighth seen once. This specimen consisted of PBMCs, mostly from graft donor cells, obtained 180 days after TCRalphabeta/CD19-depleted stem cell transplant. The receptors stem from a female patient aged 2 to 10 who had a stem cell transplant for aplastic anemia, so the T cells may come from the graft donor.

This clonotype showed up just a few times. The chain joins TRBV29-1 to TRBJ1-1; D not certain. This CDR3 has 13 residues. Germline assignment: CDR1 SQVTM and CDR2 ANQGSEA. V was trimmed by 3 bases and J by 0 bases, leaving 8 bases between them. The CDR3 protein is CSVETEMNTEAFF. CDR3 nucleotide sequence: TGCAGCGTTGAGACGGAGATGAACACTGAAGCTTTCTTT.

This clonotype was detected only a few times. V and J are TRBV20-1 and TRBJ2-7, with D perhaps TRBD1 or TRBD2 (5 bases each). The ends were cut back, 3 bases at V and 3 bases at J, with 27 bases in the middle. Germline CDR1 reads DFQATT; CDR2 reads SNEGSKA (reference sequence). This CDR3 has 18 residues. This chain's CDR3 is CSASGFSRGPPYIYEQYV. The CDR3, as DNA: TGCAGTGCTAGCGGTTTCAGCCGGGGACCCCCATACATCTACGAGCAGTACGTC.

As regards this clonotype: The junction departs from germline at one end; a sequencing error may be responsible. The chain recombines TRBV6-5 with TRBJ1-4; D unresolved. The germline gives CDR1 MNHEY, CDR2 SVGAGI. This CDR3 is 15 amino acids long. The chain's CDR3 is CASSYVARSNAKLFF. The CDR3 DNA reads TGTGCCAGCAGTTACGTGGCGAGGTCGAATGCAAAACTGTTTTTT.

The chain recombines TRBV5-1 with TRBJ2-1; 10 bases match TRBD2. J gave up 9 bases and V 0 bases, and 6 bases lay outside the gene matches. The CDR3 loop spans 15 amino acids. Germline V gene lookup returns CDR1 SGHRS and CDR2 YFSETQ. CDR3 loop: CASSLGLAGVGEQFF. DNA for the CDR3: TGCGCCAGCAGCTTGGGGCTAGCGGGAGTAGGTGAGCAGTTCTTC.

There are a few counts of this clonotype. The V gene is TRBV4-2, the J gene TRBJ2-1; D uncertain. V was clipped by 1 base and J by 8 bases, with 6 bases between them. The CDR3 extends over 12 amino acids. Germline lookup yields CDR1 LGHNA and CDR2 YNFKEQ. CDR3 DNA sequence: TGTGCCAGCAGCCAAGCTAGGGATGAGCAGTTCTTC. It translates to CASSQARDEQFF.

In this sample, this clonotype turned up a few times. This chain joins TRBV27 and TRBJ2-7, with 7 bases lining up with TRBD1. This CDR3 spans 14 amino acids. Per germline, CDR1 MNHEY and CDR2 SMNVEV (reference sequence). V gave up 6 bases and J gave up 2 bases; unmatched junction bases: 7. In DNA, the CDR3 is TGTGCCAGCAGAGAGACAGGGACGGCCTACGAGCAGTACTTC. Translating gives CASRETGTAYEQYF.

Comments on this clonotype: Since a much larger clone is just one base distant, this may be a read error. V gene TRBV14 combines with J gene TRBJ2-5; tentatively, D is TRBD1 (6 bases). Per the germline V gene, CDR1 is SGHDN and CDR2 is FVKESK. Trimming cost V 4 bases and J 2 bases, with 8 bases left between them. The CDR3 runs 13 residues. CDR3 nucleotides: TGTGCCAGCAGCCGGGACATTCAAGAGACCCAGTACTTC. Amino acid sequence: CASSRDIQETQYF.

This chain connects TRBV2 to TRBJ1-5, with D possibly TRBD1 on 5 matching bases. CDR3 length equals 14 residues. Trimming removed 7 bases at V and 3 bases at J, with 13 bases between. CDR1 and CDR2 (germline): SNHLY, FYNNEI. Here the CDR3 reads CASTSWGSNQPQHF. The CDR3 DNA reads TGTGCCAGCACTAGTTGGGGCTCCAATCAGCCCCAGCATTTT.

This clonotype has at least ten counts. CDR3 protein: CASSNRQGARETQYF. The CDR3 nucleotides are TGTGCCAGCAGCAACAGACAGGGGGCGCGGGAGACCCAGTACTTC. The chain is built from TRBV28 and TRBJ2-5, with 10 bases lining up with TRBD1. The trim removed 6 bases at V and 5 bases at J, leaving 9 bases unmatched. The CDR3 is 15 residues long. The germline V gene has CDR1 MDHEN and CDR2 SYDVKM.

This clonotype turned up a few times. The chain is built from TRBV21-1 and TRBJ2-1; the table's D call TRBD2 went unverified against the DNA. TRBV21-1 is a listed pseudogene. The length of the CDR3 is 16 residues. The CDR3 nucleotides read TGTGCCAGCAGCAGTCATTTAGCGGGAGATTACAATGAGCAGTTCTTC. Its protein product is CASSSHLAGDYNEQFF.

This clonotype was found many times. This rearrangement joins TRBV3-1 to TRBJ2-3; tentative D call: TRBD1 (7 bases). This CDR3 comprises 17 residues. Germline CDR1 and CDR2: LGHDT and YNNKEL (reference sequence). Trimming pared 0 bases from V and 4 bases from J, leaving 17 bases between. The DNA for the CDR3 is TGTGCCAGCAGCCAAGATGGCGACAGGGAGGTTTCAGATACGCAGTATTTT. Translated, it gives CASSQDGDREVSDTQYF.

At least ten counts were recorded for this clonotype. The J gene is TRBJ1-2, the V gene TRBV4-1, with D maybe TRBD1 (5 bases). The ends were cut back, 0 bases at V and 7 bases at J, with 12 bases in the middle. CDR3 length: 14 residues. The germline CDR1 and CDR2 sequences are MGHRA and YSYEKL. CDR3: CASSQDRGHGGYTF. CDR3 DNA sequence: TGCGCCAGCAGCCAAGATCGGGGCCACGGTGGCTACACCTTC.

The chain uses TRBV28 and TRBJ2-7, with D uncertain. CDR3 length: 18 residues. Germline loops: CDR1 MDHEN, CDR2 SYDVKM. V shed 1 base and J shed 0 bases, with 19 bases lying between them. The CDR3 DNA reads TGTGCCAGCAGTTTATCGATCTCACTTCGACTGACCTCCTACGAGCAGTACTTC. Protein: CASSLSISLRLTSYEQYF.

A few counts support this clonotype. V and J are TRBV20-1 and TRBJ2-1, with TRBD2 matching over 14 bases. Germline V gene data show CDR1 as DFQATT and CDR2 as SNEGSKA (reference sequence). This CDR3 comprises 15 residues. V was pared by 6 bases and J by 7 bases, with 8 bases of the junction left unmatched. The DNA for the CDR3 is TGCAGTGCGAGGACTAGCGGGAGGAATTTAAATGAGCAGTTCTTC. Its protein product is CSARTSGRNLNEQFF.